The rows below give T cell receptor beta chains drawn from one sample of a study of blood T cell repertoires in COVID-19. Produced via immunoSEQ multiplex PCR; TCRdb's table is partial and in-frame only. This sample yields a few hundred thousand clones, of which more than 75% are seen a single time; roughly 9.4% belongs to the top ten. The specimen sequenced was PBMCs or T cells enriched from blood (not recorded which). The receptor source for this set is a woman between 50 and 59 years old who had recovered from COVID-19. CDR3s include the opening cysteine and the closing phenylalanine or tryptophan. A D gene is named only where the DNA matches it firmly. Only some rows state a clone size, as once, few, many or a class for expanded clones.

d_gene	j_gene	abundance	v_gene	CDR3nt	CDR3aa
.	TRBJ2-7	.	TRBV30	TGTGCCTGGAGTGTACCCAGCTCCTACGAGCAGTACTTC	CAWSVPSSYEQYF
.	TRBJ2-2	.	TRBV2	TGTGCCACCAACTGGGCAGGGAACACCGGGGAGCTGTTTTTT	CATNWAGNTGELFF
.	TRBJ2-7	.	TRBV7-9	TGTGCCAGCAGCTTAGTAACGGGATACGAGCAGTACTTC	CASSLVTGYEQYF
.	TRBJ1-6	.	TRBV3-1/TRBV3-2	TGTGCCAGCAGCCAAGAAAGGGGCAGGGGCCGCTTTTCCCTCCACTTT	CASSQERGRGRFSLHF
TRBD1	TRBJ1-2	.	TRBV5-8	TGTGCCAGCAGCATAGGGACAGCGACGGCGCGTTACACCTTC	CASSIGTATARYTF
.	TRBJ1-2	.	TRBV6-4	TGTGCCAGCAGTGACACCGGCCGACTAGAGAACTATGGCTACACCTTC	CASSDTGRLENYGYTF
TRBD1	TRBJ1-5	.	TRBV18	TGTGCCAGCTCACAAACAGGGGGGGGTAGCAATCAGCCCCAGCATTTT	CASSQTGGGSNQPQHF
TRBD1	TRBJ1-2	.	TRBV28	TGTGCCAGCAGCCACCCCCAGGGGGCAAACTATGGCTACACCTTC	CASSHPQGANYGYTF
.	TRBJ1-1	.	TRBV6-6	TGTGCCAGCAGCAACTATGAAGCTTTCTTT	CASSNYEAFF
TRBD1	TRBJ2-2	.	TRBV5-1	TGCGCCAGCAGCTCCCGGACAGGGGATACCGGGGAGCTGTTTTTT	CASSSRTGDTGELFF
TRBD1	TRBJ1-5	.	TRBV7-2	TGTGCCAGCAGCTTAGGGGGGACAGGGGGCGCCCGGGGCGGTCAGCCCCAGCATTTT	CASSLGGTGGARGGQPQHF
TRBD1	TRBJ1-2	.	TRBV2	TGTGCCAGCAGTTCAAGGACAGGGTTTAAGAACTATGGCTACACCTTC	CASSSRTGFKNYGYTF
.	TRBJ2-7	.	TRBV27	TGTGCCAGCAGTCCCTATCGACAGTCCTACGAGCAGTACTTC	CASSPYRQSYEQYF
.	TRBJ2-7	once	TRBV7-2	TGTGCCAGCAGCTTAGCGTATCAGGGGAACGAGCAGTACTTC	CASSLAYQGNEQYF
.	TRBJ2-3	.	TRBV5-4	TGTGCCAGCAGCTTGTATGGAGGTTCAGATACGCAGTATTTT	CASSLYGGSDTQYF
.	TRBJ1-3	.	TRBV5-1	TGCGCCAGCAGCTCGGGTACCGGCCTTGGAAACACCATATATTTT	CASSSGTGLGNTIYF
.	TRBJ1-4	once	TRBV5-1	TGCGCCAGCAGCTTCGTTGGAGGCCCTAATGAAAAACTGTTTTTT	CASSFVGGPNEKLFF
TRBD1	TRBJ2-3	.	TRBV18	TGTGCCAGCTCATCGGGACAGCCCCCGGATACGCAGTATTTT	CASSSGQPPDTQYF
.	TRBJ1-5	.	TRBV7-2	TGTGCCAGCAGCTTACCGGGTTGGAATCAGCCCCAGCATTTT	CASSLPGWNQPQHF
TRBD1	TRBJ1-3	.	TRBV7-9	TGTGCCAGCAGCCTTGAACAGGGGTTAGCTGGAAACACCATATATTTT	CASSLEQGLAGNTIYF
.	TRBJ2-2	.	TRBV27	TGTGCCAGCAGCTTCGTGAGCCTGTACGGGGAGCTGTTTTTT	CASSFVSLYGELFF
TRBD2	TRBJ2-7	.	TRBV5-5	TGTGCCAGCAGCCAACTAGCGGGGCCCTACGAGCAGTACTTC	CASSQLAGPYEQYF
.	TRBJ2-1	many	TRBV21-1	TGTGCCAGCAGCAAAGGGACAGGGGGTGAGCAGTTCTTC	CASSKGTGGEQFF
.	TRBJ1-2	once	TRBV2	TGTGCCAGCAGTGAAGCCGGGGGAGTGAACTATGGCTACACCTTC	CASSEAGGVNYGYTF
TRBD1	TRBJ1-2	.	TRBV6-2/TRBV6-3	TGTGCCAGCAGTTACTCGAGACAGGGGGCTAACTATGGCTACACCTTC	CASSYSRQGANYGYTF
.	TRBJ1-6	.	TRBV27	TGTGCCAGCAGTTTAGGGGGGTCCCCCAATTCACCCCTCCACTTT	CASSLGGSPNSPLHF
.	TRBJ1-2	.	TRBV7-9	TGTGCCAGCAGCTTAGATTCGGGTTATGGCTACACCTTC	CASSLDSGYGYTF
TRBD1	TRBJ2-1	.	TRBV5-6	TGTGCCAGCAGTCCCGCAGGGGGCCTACCCTCCTACAATGAGCAGTTCTTC	CASSPAGGLPSYNEQFF
TRBD1	TRBJ1-5	.	TRBV28	TGTGCCAGCAGGGAGGGACAGGTGGCCCAAGGCAATCAGCCCCAGCATTTT	CASREGQVAQGNQPQHF
.	TRBJ1-2	.	TRBV13	TGTGCCAGCAGCTTAGGCGGCGGAGGGTCCAACTATGGCTACACCTTC	CASSLGGGGSNYGYTF
.	TRBJ1-5	once	TRBV15	TGTGCCACCAGCATTAGGACAGAAGGACCCCAGCATTTT	CATSIRTEGPQHF
TRBD1	TRBJ1-5	.	TRBV19	TGTGCCAGTAAGAGGGACAGAGCTCCTAATAGCAATCAGCCCCAGCATTTT	CASKRDRAPNSNQPQHF
TRBD1	TRBJ1-2	.	TRBV28	TGTGCCAGCAGTTTATTTTACAGGGGCGAATATGGCTACACCTTC	CASSLFYRGEYGYTF
.	TRBJ2-7	few	TRBV18	TGTGCCAGCTCACCAGGGATGTGGACACCGGGCGAGCAGTACTTC	CASSPGMWTPGEQYF
TRBD1	TRBJ2-5	.	TRBV7-9	TGTGCCAGCAGCGCTATTCCGGGACAGGGCTCGGAGACCCAGTACTTC	CASSAIPGQGSETQYF
.	TRBJ2-2	.	TRBV5-8	TGTGCCAGCAGCTTTTCCGCCGGGGAGCTGTTTTTT	CASSFSAGELFF
TRBD2	TRBJ2-7	.	TRBV18	TGTGCCAGCTCACCACTTAGCGGGGGAGCCTCCTCCCGGGAGCAGTACTTC	CASSPLSGGASSREQYF
.	TRBJ1-2	.	TRBV7-2	TGTGCCAGCAGCTTAGCGCGGAACGGAGGCTACACCTTC	CASSLARNGGYTF
.	TRBJ2-2	.	TRBV7-6	TGTGCCAGCAGCCTCCGGGGGAACACCGGGGAGCTGTTTTTT	CASSLRGNTGELFF
TRBD2	TRBJ2-1	.	TRBV3-1/TRBV3-2	TGTGCCAGCAGCCAACTCACTAGCGGGGGGCCAGGCACGGATGAGCAGTTCTTC	CASSQLTSGGPGTDEQFF
.	TRBJ2-2	.	TRBV25-1	TGTGCCAGCAGAGAGGGGGTCACCGGGGAGCTGTTTTTT	CASREGVTGELFF
.	TRBJ1-4	.	TRBV7-6	TGTGCCAGCAGCTTGTTGTCTGGTGGCCGAGGGAAACTGTTTTTT	CASSLLSGGRGKLFF
TRBD2	TRBJ2-7	once	TRBV6-1	TGTGCCAGCAGTGAGAGTAGCGGGGGGGACAGCTCCTACGAGCAGTACTTC	CASSESSGGDSSYEQYF
.	TRBJ1-3	.	TRBV9	TGTGCCAGCAGCGCAGGGGTTGGAAACACCATATATTTT	CASSAGVGNTIYF
.	TRBJ1-6	.	TRBV7-9	TGTGCCGGGGGGGACGCGCCCGCTTCACCCCTCCACTTT	CAGGDAPASPLHF
.	TRBJ1-1	.	TRBV27	TGTGCCAGCAGTTTGGCAGGGCTGCAGAACACTGAAGCTTTCTTT	CASSLAGLQNTEAFF
.	TRBJ1-3	.	TRBV14	TGTGCCAGCAGCAAAGACGGTAGCTCTGGAAACACCATATATTTT	CASSKDGSSGNTIYF
TRBD1	TRBJ1-6	few	TRBV10-1	TGCGCCAGCAGTGAAACGGACAGGGTAGGAAATTCACCCCTCCACTTT	CASSETDRVGNSPLHF
.	TRBJ2-7	.	TRBV6-1	TGTGCCAGCAGTGAATGGGCCACCATAAACGAGTACTTC	CASSEWATINEYF
.	TRBJ1-2	.	TRBV5-4	TGTGCCAGCAGCTTGGCGGGCAGGGACTATGGCTACACCTTC	CASSLAGRDYGYTF
TRBD1	TRBJ2-3	.	TRBV7-6	TGTGCCAGCAGCTTAGGGACAGGGGTTGGCACAGATACGCAGTATTTT	CASSLGTGVGTDTQYF
TRBD2	TRBJ2-3	.	TRBV9	TGTGCCAGCAGCGCCAACACGGGGAGGGCAGATACGCAGTATTTT	CASSANTGRADTQYF
.	TRBJ1-2	.	TRBV29-1	TGCAGCGTTGAAACAAACTATGGCTACACCTTC	CSVETNYGYTF
TRBD1	TRBJ2-5	.	TRBV29-1	TGCAGCGTTGGGACAGGGGTTTCGGAGACCCAGTACTTC	CSVGTGVSETQYF
.	TRBJ1-5	.	TRBV6-2/TRBV6-3	TGTGCCAGCAGTTGGGGGGAAATGGGCAATCAGCCCCAGCATTTT	CASSWGEMGNQPQHF
.	TRBJ1-1	.	TRBV30	TGTGCCTCCTCGGGGGGGTTGTGGACTGAAGCTTTCTTT	CASSGGLWTEAFF
.	TRBJ1-6	.	TRBV5-1	TGCGCCAGCAGCTTGTGGGCGACACAAGAAGCACTCTCGAATTCACCCCTCCACTTT	CASSLWATQEALSNSPLHF
.	TRBJ1-2	.	TRBV28	TGTGCCAGCAGACCCCCGGGGGACTATGGCTACACCTTC	CASRPPGDYGYTF
.	TRBJ2-1	.	TRBV10-2	TGCGCCAGCAGTCAGGGCCGGGACAATGAGCAGTTCTTC	CASSQGRDNEQFF
TRBD1	TRBJ1-1	.	TRBV7-9	TGTGCCAGCAGCTTAGAGGGGGCAGCGACTGAAGCTTTCTTT	CASSLEGAATEAFF